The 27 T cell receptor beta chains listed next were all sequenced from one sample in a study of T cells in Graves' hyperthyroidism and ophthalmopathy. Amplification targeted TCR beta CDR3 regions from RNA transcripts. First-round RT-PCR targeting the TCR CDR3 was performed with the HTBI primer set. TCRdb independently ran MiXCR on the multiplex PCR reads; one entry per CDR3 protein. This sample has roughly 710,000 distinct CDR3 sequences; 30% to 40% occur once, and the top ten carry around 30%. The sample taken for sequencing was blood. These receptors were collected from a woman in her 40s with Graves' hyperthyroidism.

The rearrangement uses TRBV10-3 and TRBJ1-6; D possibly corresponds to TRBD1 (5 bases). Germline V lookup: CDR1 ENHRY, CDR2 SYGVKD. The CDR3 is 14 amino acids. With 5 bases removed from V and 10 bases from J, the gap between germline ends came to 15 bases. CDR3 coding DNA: TGTGCCATCAGTCCCGGAGGGGTTTGGTCACCCCTCCACTTT. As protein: CAISPGGVWSPLHF.

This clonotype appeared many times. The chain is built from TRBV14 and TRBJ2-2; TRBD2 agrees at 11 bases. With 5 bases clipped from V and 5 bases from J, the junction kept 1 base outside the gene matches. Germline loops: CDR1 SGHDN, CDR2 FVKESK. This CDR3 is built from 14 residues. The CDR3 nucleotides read TGTGCCAGCAGCAGGACTAGCGGGACCGGGGAGCTGTTTTTT. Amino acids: CASSRTSGTGELFF.

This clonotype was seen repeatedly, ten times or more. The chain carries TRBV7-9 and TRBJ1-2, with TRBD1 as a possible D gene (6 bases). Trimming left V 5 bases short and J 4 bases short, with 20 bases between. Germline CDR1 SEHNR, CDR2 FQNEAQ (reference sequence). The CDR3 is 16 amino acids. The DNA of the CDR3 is TGTGCCAGCAGCACATCTGGACAACAGGGTGGCTATGGCTACACCTTC. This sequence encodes CASSTSGQQGGYGYTF.

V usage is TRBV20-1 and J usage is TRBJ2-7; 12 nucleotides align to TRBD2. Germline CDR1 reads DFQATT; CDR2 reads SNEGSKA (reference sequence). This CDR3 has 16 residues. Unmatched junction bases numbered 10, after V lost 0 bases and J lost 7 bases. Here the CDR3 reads CSARDLAGGSLYEQYF. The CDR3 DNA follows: TGCAGTGCTAGAGATCTAGCGGGGGGGTCCCTATATGAGCAGTACTTC.

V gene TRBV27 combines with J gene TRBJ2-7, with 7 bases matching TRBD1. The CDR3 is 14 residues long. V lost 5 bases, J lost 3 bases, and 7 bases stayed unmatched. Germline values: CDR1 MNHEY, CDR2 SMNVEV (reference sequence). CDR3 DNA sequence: TGTGCCAGCAGTCCGCAGACAGGGTTCTACGAGCAGTACTTC. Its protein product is CASSPQTGFYEQYF.

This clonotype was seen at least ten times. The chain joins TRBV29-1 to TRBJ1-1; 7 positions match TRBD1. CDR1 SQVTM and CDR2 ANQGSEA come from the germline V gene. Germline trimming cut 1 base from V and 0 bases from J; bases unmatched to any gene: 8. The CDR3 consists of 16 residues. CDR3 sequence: CSVEGSQDRLNTEAFF. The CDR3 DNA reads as TGCAGCGTTGAAGGTTCTCAGGACAGGCTGAACACTGAAGCTTTCTTT.

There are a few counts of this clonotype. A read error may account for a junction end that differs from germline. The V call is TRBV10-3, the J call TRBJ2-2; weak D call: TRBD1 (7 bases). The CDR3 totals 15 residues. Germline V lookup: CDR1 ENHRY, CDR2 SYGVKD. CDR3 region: CASSFDREATGELFF. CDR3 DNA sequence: TGTGCCAGCAGTTTCGACAGGGAGGCCACCGGGGAGCTGTTTTTT.

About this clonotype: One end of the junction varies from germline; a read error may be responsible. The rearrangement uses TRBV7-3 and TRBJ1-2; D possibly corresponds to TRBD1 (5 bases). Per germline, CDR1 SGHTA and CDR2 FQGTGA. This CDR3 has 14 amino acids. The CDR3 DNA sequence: TGTGTCAGCAGCTTAAGACAGAAAGAATATGGCTACACCTTC. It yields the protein CVSSLRQKEYGYTF.

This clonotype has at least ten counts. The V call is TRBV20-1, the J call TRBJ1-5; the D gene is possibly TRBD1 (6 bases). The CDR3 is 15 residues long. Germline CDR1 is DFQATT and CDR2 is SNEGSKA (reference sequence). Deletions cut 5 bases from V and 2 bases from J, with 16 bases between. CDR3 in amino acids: CSALKEGGGNQPQHF. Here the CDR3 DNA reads TGCAGTGCTCTGAAAGAGGGGGGAGGCAATCAGCCCCAGCATTTT.

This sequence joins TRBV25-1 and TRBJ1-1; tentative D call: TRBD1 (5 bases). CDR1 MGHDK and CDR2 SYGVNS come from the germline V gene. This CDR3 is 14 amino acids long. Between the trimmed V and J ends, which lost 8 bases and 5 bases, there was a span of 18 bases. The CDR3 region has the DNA TGTGCCAGCTCGCTGATGGGGGGACGGACTGAAGCTTTCTTT. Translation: CASSLMGGRTEAFF.

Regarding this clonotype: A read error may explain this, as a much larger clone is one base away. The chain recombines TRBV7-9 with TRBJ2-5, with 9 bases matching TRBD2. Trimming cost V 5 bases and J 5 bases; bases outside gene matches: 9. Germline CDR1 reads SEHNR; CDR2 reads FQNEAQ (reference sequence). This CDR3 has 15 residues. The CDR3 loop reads CASSRGTSLWETQYF. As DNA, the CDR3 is TGTGCCAGCAGCCGGGGGACTAGCCTATGGGAGACCCAGTACTTC.

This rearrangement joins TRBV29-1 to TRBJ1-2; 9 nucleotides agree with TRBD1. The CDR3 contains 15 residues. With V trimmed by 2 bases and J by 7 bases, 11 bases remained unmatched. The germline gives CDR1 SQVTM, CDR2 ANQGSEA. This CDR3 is CSVELGQGLSRGYTF. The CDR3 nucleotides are TGCAGCGTTGAATTGGGACAGGGACTTTCGCGTGGCTACACCTTC.

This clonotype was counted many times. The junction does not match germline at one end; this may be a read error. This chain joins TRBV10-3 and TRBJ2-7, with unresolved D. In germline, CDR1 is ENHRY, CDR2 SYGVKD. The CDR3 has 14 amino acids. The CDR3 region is CAISESPTSDEQYF. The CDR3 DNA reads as TGTGCCATCAGTGAGTCTCCGACCTCCGACGAGCAGTACTTC.

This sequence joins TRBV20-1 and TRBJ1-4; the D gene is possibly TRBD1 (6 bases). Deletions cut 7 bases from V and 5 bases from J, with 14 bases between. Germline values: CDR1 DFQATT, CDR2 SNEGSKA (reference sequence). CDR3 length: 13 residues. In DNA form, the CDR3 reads TGCAGTGTCTCAGGGGTCCTAAATGAAAAACTGTTTTTT. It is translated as CSVSGVLNEKLFF.

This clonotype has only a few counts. This CDR3 reads CASSYANEQYF. CDR3 in DNA: TGTGCCAGCAGTTACGCTAACGAGCAGTACTTC. The chain links TRBV6-5 to TRBJ2-7; unclear D gene. Trimming shortened V by 2 bases and J by 5 bases, and 4 bases separated the two germline ends. The CDR3 runs to 11 residues. Germline V lookup: CDR1 MNHEY, CDR2 SVGAGI.

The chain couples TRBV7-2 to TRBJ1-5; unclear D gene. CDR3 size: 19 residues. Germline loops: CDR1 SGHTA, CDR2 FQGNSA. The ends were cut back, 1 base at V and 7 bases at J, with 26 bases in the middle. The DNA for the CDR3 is TGTGCCAGCAGCTTAGTCTGGGTACAAGAGACCCAGGCGAAACAGCCCCAGCATTTT. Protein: CASSLVWVQETQAKQPQHF.

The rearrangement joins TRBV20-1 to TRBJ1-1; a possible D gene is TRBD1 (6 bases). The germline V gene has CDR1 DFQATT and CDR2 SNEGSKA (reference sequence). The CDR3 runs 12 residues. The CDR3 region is CGIVRGDTEAFF. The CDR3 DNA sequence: TGCGGAATCGTCAGGGGCGACACTGAAGCTTTCTTT.

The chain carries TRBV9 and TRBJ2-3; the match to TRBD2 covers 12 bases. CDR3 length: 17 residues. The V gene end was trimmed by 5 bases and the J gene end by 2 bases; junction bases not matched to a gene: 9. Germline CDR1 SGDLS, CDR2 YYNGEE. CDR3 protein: CASSFTSGGYNTDTQYF. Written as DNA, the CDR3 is TGTGCCAGCAGTTTCACTAGCGGGGGGTATAACACAGATACGCAGTATTTT.

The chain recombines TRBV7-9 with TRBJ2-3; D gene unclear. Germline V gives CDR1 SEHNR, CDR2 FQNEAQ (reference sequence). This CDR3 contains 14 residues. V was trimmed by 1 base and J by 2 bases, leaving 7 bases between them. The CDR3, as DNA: TGTGCCAGCAGCTTAGGGGTTAACACAGATACGCAGTATTTT. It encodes CASSLGVNTDTQYF.

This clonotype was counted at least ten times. CDR3: CASSESLTGTTEAFF. For the CDR3, the DNA is TGTGCCAGCAGTGAATCTCTGACAGGGACCACTGAAGCTTTCTTT. This sequence joins TRBV25-1 and TRBJ1-1; 7 bases are a match to TRBD1. The CDR3 length is 15 residues. V gave up 1 base and J gave up 4 bases; unmatched junction bases: 6. Germline CDR1 reads MGHDK; CDR2 reads SYGVNS.

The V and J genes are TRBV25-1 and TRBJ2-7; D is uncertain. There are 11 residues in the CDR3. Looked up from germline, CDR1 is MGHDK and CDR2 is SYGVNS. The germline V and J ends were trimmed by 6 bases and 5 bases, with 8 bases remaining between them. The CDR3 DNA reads TGTGCCAGCAGGGCCCTTCACGAGCAGTACTTC. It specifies CASRALHEQYF.

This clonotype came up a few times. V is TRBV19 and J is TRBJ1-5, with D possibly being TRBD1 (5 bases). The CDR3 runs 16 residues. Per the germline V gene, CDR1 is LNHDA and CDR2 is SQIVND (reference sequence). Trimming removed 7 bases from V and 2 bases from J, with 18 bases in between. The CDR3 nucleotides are TGTGCCAGTAAGTTGGGCAGGGAGGAGGGCAATCAGCCCCAGCATTTT. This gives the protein CASKLGREEGNQPQHF.

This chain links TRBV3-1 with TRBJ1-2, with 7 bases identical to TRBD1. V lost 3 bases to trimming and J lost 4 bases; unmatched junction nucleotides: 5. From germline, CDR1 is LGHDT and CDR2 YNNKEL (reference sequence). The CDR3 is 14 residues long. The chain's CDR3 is CASSHSGQVYGYTF. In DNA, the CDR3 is TGTGCCAGCAGCCATTCCGGACAGGTCTATGGCTACACCTTC.

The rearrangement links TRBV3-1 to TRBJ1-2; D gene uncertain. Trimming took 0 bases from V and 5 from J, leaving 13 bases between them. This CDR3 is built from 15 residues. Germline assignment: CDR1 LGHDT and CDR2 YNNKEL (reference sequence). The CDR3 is CASSQEDRPVYGYTF. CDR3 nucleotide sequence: TGTGCCAGCAGCCAAGAGGACCGACCGGTGTATGGCTACACCTTC.

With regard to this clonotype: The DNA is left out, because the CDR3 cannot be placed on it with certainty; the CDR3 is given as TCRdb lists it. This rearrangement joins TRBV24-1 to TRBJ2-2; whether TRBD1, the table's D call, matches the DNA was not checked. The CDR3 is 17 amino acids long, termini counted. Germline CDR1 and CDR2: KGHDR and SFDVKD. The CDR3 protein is CATSETGREQFFGELFF.

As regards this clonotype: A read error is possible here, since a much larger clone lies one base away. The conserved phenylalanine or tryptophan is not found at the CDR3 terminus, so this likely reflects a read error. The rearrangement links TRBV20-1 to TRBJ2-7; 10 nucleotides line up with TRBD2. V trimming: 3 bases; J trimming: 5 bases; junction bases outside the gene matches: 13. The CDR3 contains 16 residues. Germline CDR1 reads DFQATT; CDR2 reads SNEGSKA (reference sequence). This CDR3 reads CSASGLAGVVFHEQYL. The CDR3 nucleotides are TGCAGTGCTAGTGGGCTAGCGGGAGTGGTTTTTCACGAGCAGTACCTC.

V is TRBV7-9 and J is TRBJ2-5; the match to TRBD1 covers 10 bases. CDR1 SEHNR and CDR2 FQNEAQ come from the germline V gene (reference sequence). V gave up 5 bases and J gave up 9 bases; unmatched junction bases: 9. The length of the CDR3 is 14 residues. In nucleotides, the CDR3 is TGTGCCAGCAGCCCGACAGGGGGCCTTGATGCCCAGTACTTC. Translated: CASSPTGGLDAQYF.